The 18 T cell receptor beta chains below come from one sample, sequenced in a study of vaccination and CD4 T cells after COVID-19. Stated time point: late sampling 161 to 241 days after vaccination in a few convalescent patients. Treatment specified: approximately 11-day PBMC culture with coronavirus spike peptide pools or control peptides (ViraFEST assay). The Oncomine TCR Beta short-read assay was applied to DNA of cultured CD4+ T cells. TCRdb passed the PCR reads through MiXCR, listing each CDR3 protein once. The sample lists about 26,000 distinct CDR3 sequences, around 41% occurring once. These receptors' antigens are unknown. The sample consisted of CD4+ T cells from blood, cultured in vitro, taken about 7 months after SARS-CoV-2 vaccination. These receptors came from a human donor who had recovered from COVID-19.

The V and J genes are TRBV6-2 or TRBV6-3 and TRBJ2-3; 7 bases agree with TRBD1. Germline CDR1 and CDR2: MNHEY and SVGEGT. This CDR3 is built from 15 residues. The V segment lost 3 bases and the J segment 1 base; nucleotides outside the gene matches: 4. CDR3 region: CASSYRQGRTDTQYF. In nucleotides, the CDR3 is TGTGCCAGCAGTTATCGACAGGGTCGCACAGATACGCAGTATTTT.

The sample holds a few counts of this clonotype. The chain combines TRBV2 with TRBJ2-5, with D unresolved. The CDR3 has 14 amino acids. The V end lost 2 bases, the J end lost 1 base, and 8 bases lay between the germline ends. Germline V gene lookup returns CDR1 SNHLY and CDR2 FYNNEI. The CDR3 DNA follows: TGTGCCAGCAGTGAAAGCCGGAGCCAAGAGACCCAGTACTTC. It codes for CASSESRSQETQYF.

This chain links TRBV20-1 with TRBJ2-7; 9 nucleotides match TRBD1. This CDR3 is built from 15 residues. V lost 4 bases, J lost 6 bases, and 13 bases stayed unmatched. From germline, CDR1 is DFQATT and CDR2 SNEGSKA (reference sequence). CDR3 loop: CSATTGTGNFGEQYF. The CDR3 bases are TGCAGTGCTACAACGGGGACAGGGAATTTCGGCGAGCAGTACTTC.

The CDR3 sequence is CSARRPVRVNEQFF. CDR3 nucleotide sequence: TGCAGTGCTAGACGCCCAGTGAGGGTCAATGAGCAGTTCTTC. The rearrangement links TRBV20-1 to TRBJ2-1; D might be TRBD2 (5 bases). The germline CDR1 and CDR2 sequences are DFQATT and SNEGSKA (reference sequence). The CDR3 loop spans 14 amino acids. Trimming stripped 2 bases from V and 6 bases from J, with 14 bases between.

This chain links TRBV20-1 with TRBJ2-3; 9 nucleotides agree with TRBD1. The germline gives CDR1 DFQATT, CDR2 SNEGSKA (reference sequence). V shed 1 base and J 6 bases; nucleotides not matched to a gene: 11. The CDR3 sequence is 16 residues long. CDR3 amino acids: CSARVKGTGFRDTQYF. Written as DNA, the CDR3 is TGCAGTGCTAGAGTTAAGGGGACAGGGTTCAGGGATACGCAGTATTTT.

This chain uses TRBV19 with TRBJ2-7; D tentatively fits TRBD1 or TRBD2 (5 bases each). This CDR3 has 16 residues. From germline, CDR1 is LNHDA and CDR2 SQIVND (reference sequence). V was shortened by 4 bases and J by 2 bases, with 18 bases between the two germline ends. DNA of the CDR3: TGTGCCAGTAGTACCCGGGACCCCTGGTCCCCCTACGAGCAGTACTTC. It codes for CASSTRDPWSPYEQYF.

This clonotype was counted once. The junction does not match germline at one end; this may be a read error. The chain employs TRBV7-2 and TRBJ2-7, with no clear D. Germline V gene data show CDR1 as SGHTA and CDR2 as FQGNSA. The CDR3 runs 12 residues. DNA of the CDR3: TGTGCCAGCAGTTTGGGGTCCTGCGAGCAGTACTTC. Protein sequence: CASSLGSCEQYF.

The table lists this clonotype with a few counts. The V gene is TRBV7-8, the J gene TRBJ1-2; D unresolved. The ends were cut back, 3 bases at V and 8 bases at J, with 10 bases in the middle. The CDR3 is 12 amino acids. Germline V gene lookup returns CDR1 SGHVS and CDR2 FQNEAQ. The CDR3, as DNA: TGTGCCAGCAGCTTGATGGACTCGGGCTACACCTTC. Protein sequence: CASSLMDSGYTF.

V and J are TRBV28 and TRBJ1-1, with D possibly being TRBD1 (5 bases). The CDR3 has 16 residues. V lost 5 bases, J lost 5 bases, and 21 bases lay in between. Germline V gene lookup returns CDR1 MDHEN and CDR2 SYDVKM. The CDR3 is CASSAPGGLSRTEAFF. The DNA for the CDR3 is TGTGCCAGCAGTGCACCGGGGGGGTTGAGTCGTACTGAAGCTTTCTTT.

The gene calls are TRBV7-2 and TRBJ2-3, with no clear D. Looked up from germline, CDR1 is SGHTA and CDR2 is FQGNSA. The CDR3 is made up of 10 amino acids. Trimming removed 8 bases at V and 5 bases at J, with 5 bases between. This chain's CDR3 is CASGRDTQYF. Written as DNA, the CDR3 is TGTGCCAGCGGTAGAGATACGCAGTATTTT.

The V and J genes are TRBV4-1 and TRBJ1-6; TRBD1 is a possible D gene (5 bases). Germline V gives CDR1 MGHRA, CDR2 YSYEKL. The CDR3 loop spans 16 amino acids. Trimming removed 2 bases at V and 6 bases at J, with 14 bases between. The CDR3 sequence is CASSQSALTVNSPLHF. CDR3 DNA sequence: TGCGCCAGCAGCCAATCGGCACTGACAGTTAATTCACCCCTCCACTTT.

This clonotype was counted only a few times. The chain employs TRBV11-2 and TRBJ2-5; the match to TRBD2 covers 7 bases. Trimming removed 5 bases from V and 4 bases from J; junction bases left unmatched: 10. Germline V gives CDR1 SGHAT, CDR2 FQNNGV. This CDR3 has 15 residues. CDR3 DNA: TGTGCCAGCAGCCCTCCGACCGGGAGGATAGAGACCCAGTACTTC. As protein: CASSPPTGRIETQYF. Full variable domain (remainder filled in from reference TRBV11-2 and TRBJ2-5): EAGVAQSPRYKIIEKRQSVAFWCNPISGHATLYWYQQILGQGPKLLIQFQNNGVVDDSQLPKDRFSAERLKGVDSTLKIQPAKLEDSAVYLCASSPPTGRIETQYFGPGTRLLVL.

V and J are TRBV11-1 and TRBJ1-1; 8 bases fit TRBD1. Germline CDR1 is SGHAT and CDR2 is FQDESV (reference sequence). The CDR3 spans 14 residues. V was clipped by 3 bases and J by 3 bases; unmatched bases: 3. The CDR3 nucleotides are TGTGCCAGCAGCTTGCAGGGGGCTGACACTGAAGCTTTCTTT. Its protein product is CASSLQGADTEAFF.

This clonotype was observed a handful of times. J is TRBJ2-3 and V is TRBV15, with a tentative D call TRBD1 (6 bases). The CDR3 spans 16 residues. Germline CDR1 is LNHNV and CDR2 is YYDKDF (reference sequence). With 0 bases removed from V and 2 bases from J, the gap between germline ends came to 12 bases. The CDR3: CATSRDYGTNTDTQYF. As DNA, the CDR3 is TGTGCCACCAGCAGAGATTACGGGACAAACACAGATACGCAGTATTTT.

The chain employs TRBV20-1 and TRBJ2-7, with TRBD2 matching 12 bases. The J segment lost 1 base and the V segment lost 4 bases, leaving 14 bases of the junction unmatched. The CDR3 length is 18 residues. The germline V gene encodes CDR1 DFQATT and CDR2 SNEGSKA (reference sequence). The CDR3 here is CSANNGLAGPVGSYEQYF. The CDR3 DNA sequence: TGCAGTGCTAACAATGGACTAGCGGGACCAGTAGGGTCCTACGAGCAGTACTTC.

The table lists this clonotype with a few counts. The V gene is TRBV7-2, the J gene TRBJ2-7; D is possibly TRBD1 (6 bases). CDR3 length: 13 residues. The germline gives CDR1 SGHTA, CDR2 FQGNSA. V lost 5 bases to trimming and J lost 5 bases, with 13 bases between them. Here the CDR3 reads CASSRTDLHEQYF. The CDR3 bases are TGTGCCAGCAGCCGGACAGATCTGCACGAGCAGTACTTC.

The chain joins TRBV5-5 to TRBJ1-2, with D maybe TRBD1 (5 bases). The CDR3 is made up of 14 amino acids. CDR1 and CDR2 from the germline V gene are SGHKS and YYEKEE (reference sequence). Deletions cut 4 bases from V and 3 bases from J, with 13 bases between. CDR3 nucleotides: TGTGCCAGCAGCCAACAGGTCGAGTACTATGGCTACACCTTC. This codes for CASSQQVEYYGYTF.

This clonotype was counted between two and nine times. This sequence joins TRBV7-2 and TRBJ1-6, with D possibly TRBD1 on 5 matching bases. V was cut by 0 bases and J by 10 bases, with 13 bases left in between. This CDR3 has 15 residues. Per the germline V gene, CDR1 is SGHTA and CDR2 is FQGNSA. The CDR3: CASSLAWPGRSPLHF. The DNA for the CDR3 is TGTGCCAGCAGCTTAGCGTGGCCGGGGCGATCACCCCTCCACTTT.